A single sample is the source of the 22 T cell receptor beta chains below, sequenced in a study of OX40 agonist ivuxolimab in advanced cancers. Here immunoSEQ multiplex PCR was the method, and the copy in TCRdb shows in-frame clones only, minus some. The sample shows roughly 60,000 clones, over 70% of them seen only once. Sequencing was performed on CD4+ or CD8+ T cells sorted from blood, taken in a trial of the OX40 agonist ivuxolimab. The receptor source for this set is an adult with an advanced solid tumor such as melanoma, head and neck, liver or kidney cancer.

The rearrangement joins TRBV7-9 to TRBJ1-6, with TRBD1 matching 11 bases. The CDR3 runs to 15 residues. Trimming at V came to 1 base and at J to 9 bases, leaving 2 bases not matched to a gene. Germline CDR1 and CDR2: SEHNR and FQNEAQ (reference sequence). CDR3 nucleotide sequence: TGTGCCAGCAGCTTAGGGACAGGGGGCAGTTCACCCCTCCACTTT. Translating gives CASSLGTGGSSPLHF.

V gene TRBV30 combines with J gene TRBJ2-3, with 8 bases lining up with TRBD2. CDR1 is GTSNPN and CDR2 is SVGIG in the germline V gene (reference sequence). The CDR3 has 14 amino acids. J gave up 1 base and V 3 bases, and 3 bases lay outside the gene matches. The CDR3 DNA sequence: TGTGCCTGGAGAAGTAGCGGGGGCACAGATACGCAGTATTTT. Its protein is CAWRSSGGTDTQYF.

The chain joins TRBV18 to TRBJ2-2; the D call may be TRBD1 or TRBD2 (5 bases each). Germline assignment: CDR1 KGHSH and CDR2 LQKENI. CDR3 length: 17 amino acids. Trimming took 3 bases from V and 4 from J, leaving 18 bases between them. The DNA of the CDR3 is TGTGCCAGCTCACCCTTCAGCCTTTCAGGGAGCACCGGGGAGCTGTTTTTT. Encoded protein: CASSPFSLSGSTGELFF.

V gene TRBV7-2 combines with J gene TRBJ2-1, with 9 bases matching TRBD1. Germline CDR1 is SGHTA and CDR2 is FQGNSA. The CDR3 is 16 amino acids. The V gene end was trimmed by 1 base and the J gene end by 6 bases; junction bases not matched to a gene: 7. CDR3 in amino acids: CASSLVGQGGSNEQFF. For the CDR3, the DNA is TGTGCCAGCAGCTTAGTGGGACAGGGTGGAAGCAATGAGCAGTTCTTC. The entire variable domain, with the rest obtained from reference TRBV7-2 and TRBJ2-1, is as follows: GAGVSQSPSNKVTEKGKDVELRCDPISGHTALYWYRQSLGQGLEFLIYFQGNSAPDKSGLPSDRFSAERTGGSVSTLTIQRTQQEDSAVYLCASSLVGQGGSNEQFFGPGTRLTVL.

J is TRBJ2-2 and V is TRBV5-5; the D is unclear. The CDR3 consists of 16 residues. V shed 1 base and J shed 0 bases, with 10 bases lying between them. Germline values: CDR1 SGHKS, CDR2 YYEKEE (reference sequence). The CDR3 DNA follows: TGTGCCAGCAGCTTGCAGGCCACGGCGAACACCGGGGAGCTGTTTTTT. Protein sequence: CASSLQATANTGELFF.

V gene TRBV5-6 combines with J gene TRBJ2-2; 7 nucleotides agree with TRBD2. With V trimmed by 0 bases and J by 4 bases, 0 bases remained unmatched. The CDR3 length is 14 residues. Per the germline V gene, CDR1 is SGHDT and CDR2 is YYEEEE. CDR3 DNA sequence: TGTGCCAGCAGCTTGGGGGGGGGCACCGGGGAGCTGTTTTTT. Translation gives CASSLGGGTGELFF.

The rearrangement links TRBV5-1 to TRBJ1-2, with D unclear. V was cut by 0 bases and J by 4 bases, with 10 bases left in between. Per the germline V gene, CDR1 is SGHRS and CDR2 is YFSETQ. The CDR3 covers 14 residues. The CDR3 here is CASSLGAPLYGYTF. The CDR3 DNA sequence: TGCGCCAGCAGCTTGGGGGCACCTCTCTATGGCTACACCTTC.

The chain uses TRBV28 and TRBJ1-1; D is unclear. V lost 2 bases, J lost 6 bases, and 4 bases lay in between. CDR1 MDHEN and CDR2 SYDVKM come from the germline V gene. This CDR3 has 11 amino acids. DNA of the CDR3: TGTGCCAGCAGTTTAGGGCCTGAAGCTTTCTTT. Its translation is CASSLGPEAFF.

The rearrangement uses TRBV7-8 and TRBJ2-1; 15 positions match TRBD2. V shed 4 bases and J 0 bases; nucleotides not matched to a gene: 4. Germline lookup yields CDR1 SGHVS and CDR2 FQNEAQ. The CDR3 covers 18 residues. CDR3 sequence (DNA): TGTGCCAGCAGCTCCCCGGGACTAGCGGGGGGCTCCTACAATGAGCAGTTCTTC. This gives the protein CASSSPGLAGGSYNEQFF.

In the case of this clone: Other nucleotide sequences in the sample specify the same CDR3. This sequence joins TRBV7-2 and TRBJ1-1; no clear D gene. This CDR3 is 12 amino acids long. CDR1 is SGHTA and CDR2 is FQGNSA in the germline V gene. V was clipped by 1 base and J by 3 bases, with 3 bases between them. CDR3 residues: CASSLGYTEAFF. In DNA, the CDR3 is TGTGCCAGCAGCTTAGGGTACACTGAAGCTTTCTTT.

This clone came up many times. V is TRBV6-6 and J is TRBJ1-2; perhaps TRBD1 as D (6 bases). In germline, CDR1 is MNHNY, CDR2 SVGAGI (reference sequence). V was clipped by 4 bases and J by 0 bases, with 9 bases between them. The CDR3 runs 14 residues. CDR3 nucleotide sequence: TGTGCCAGCAGTTGGGAGGGGGCTAACTATGGCTACACCTTC. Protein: CASSWEGANYGYTF.

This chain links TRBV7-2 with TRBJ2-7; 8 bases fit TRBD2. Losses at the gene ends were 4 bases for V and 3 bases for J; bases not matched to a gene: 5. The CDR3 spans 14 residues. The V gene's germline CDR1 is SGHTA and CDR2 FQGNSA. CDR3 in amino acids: CASSSKGTSYEQYF. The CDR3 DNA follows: TGTGCCAGCAGCTCTAAAGGGACTAGCTACGAGCAGTACTTC.

The CDR3 DNA sequence: TGTGCCAGTAGTATGAGGCTGTTCACAGATACGCAGTATTTT. As protein: CASSMRLFTDTQYF. The chain links TRBV19 to TRBJ2-3; D not resolved. V was clipped by 3 bases and J by 2 bases, with 9 bases between them. This CDR3 has 14 residues. The V gene's germline CDR1 is LNHDA and CDR2 SQIVND (reference sequence).

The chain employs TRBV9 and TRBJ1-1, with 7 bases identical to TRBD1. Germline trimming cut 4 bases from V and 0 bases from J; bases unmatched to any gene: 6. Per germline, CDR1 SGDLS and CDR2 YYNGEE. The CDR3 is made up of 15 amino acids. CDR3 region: CASSPGGLMNTEAFF. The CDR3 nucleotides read TGTGCCAGCAGCCCAGGGGGACTCATGAACACTGAAGCTTTCTTT.

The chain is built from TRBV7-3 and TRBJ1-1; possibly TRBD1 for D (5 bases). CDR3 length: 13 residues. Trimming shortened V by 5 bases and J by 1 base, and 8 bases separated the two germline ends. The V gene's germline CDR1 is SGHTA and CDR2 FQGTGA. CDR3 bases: TGTGCCAGCAGCCTACAGGAGAACACTGAAGCTTTCTTT. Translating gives CASSLQENTEAFF.

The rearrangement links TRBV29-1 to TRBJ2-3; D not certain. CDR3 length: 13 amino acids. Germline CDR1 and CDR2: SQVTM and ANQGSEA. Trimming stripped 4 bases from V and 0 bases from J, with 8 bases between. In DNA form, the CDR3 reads TGCAGCGTTGCATATGAAAGCACAGATACGCAGTATTTT. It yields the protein CSVAYESTDTQYF.

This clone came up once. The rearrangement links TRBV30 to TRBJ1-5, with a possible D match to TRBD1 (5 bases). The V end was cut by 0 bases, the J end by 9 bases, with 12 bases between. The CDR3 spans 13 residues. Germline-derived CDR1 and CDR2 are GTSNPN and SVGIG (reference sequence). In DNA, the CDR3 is TGTGCCTGGAGTGTACGCGGGGCAGGGCCCCAGCATTTT. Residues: CAWSVRGAGPQHF.

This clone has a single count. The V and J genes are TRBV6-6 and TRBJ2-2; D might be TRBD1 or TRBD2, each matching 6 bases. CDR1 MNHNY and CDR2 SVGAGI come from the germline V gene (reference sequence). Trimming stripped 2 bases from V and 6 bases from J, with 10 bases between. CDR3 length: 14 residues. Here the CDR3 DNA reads TGTGCCAGCAGTTACGACAGGAGGGCCGGGGAGCTGTTTTTT. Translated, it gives CASSYDRRAGELFF.

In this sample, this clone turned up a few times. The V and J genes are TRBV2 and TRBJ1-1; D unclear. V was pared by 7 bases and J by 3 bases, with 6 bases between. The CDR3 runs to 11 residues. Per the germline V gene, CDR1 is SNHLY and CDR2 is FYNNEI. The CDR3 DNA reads TGTGCCAGCATGGCTTACACTGAAGCTTTCTTT. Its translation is CASMAYTEAFF.

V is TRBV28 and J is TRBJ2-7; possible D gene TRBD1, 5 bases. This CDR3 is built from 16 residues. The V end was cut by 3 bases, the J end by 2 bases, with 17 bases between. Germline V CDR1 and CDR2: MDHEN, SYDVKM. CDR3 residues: CASSFPKGAGTYEQYF. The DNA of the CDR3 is TGTGCCAGCAGTTTCCCGAAAGGAGCAGGGACCTACGAGCAGTACTTC. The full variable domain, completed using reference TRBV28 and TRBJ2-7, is DVKVTQSSRYLVKRTGEKVFLECVQDMDHENMFWYRQDPGLGLRLIYFSYDVKMKEKGDIPEGYSVSREKKERFSLILESASTNQTSMYLCASSFPKGAGTYEQYFGPGTRLTVT.

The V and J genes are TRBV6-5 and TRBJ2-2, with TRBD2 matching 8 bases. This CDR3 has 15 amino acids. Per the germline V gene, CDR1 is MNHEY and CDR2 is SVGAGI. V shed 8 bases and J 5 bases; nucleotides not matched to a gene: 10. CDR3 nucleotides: TGTGCCAGCGGGCAGCGGGAGCGTCGTACCGGGGAGCTGTTTTTT. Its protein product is CASGQRERRTGELFF.

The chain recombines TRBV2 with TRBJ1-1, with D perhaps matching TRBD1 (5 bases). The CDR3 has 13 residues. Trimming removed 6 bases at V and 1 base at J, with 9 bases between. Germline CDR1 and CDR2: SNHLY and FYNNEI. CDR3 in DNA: TGTGCCAGCAGAGATGGGGGGAACACTGAAGCTTTCTTT. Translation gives CASRDGGNTEAFF.